The present entry profiles one T cell receptor beta chain with its context. This sample was included in a study of identical twins. One entry per CDR3 protein results from TCRdb running MiXCR on the 5' RACE reads. The data hold 350,000 or so distinct CDR3 sequences, with around an eighth observed a single time. CDR1 and CDR2 from the germline V gene are MDHEN and SYDVKM. The length of the CDR3 is 15 residues. Losses at the gene ends were 6 bases for V and 2 bases for J; bases not matched to a gene: 4. The data were also submitted as part of a second study, on yellow fever vaccine responses in identical twins.

Sequences were obtained from CD8+ T cells sorted from blood. This TCR was recovered from a woman aged 18 to 35 in good health. The chain joins TRBV28 to TRBJ2-1, with TRBD1 identical over 10 bases. This CDR3 is CASRQGQGAYNEQFF. The CDR3 DNA is TGTGCCAGCAGACAAGGACAGGGGGCCTACAATGAGCAGTTCTTC.